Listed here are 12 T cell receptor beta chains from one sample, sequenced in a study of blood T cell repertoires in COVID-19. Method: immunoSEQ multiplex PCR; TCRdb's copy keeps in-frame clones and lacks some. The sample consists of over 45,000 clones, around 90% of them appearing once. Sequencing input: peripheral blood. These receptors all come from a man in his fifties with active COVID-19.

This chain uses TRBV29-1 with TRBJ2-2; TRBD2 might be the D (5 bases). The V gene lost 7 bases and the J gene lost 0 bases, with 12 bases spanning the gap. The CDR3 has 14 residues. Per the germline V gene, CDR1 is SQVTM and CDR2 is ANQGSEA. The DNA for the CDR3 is TGCAGCGGAAGTGTGGAGGCGAACACCGGGGAGCTGTTTTTT. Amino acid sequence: CSGSVEANTGELFF.

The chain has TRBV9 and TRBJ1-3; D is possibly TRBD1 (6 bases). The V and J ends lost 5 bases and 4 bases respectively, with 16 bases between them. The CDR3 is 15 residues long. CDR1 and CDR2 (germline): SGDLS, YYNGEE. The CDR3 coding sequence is TGTGCCAGCAGTACACCACAGGGATCCGGAAACACCATATATTTT. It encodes CASSTPQGSGNTIYF. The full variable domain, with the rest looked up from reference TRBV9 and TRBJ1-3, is DSGVTQTPKHLITATGQRVTLRCSPRSGDLSVYWYQQSLDQGLQFLIQYYNGEERAKGNILERFSAQQFPDLHSELNLSSLELGDSALYFCASSTPQGSGNTIYFGEGSWLTVV.

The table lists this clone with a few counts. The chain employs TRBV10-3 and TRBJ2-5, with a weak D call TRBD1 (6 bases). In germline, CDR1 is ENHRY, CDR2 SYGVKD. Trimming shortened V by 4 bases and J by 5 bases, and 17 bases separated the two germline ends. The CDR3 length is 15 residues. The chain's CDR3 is CAISGTGTPGETQYF. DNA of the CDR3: TGTGCCATCAGTGGAACCGGGACACCGGGGGAGACCCAGTACTTC.

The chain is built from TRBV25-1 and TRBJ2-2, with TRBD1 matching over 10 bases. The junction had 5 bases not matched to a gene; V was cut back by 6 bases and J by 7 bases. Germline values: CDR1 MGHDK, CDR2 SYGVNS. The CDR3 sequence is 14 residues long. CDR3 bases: TGTGCCAGCAGAAGGACAGGGGGGAGCGGGGAGCTGTTTTTT. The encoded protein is CASRRTGGSGELFF. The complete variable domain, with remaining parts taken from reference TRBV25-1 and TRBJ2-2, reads EADIYQTPRYLVIGTGKKITLECSQTMGHDKMYWYQQDPGMELHLIHYSYGVNSTEKGDLSSESTVSRIRTEHFPLTLESARPSHTSQYLCASRRTGGSGELFFGEGSRLTVL.

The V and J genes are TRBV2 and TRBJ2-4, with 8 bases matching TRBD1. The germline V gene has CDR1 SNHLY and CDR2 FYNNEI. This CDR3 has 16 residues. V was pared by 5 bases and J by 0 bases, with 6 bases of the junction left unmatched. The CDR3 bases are TGTGCCAGCAGTAGTGACAGGGGACTAGCCAAAAACATTCAGTACTTC. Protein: CASSSDRGLAKNIQYF. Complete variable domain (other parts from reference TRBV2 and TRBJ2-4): EPEVTQTPSHQVTQMGQEVILRCVPISNHLYFYWYRQILGQKVEFLVSFYNNEISEKSEIFDDQFSVERPDGSNFTLKIRSTKLEDSAMYFCASSSDRGLAKNIQYFGAGTRLSVL.

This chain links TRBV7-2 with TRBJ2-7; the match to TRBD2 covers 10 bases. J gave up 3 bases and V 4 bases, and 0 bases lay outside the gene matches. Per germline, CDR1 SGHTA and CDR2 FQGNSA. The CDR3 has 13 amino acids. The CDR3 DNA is TGTGCCAGCAGCTGGACTAGCGGCTACGAGCAGTACTTC. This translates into CASSWTSGYEQYF.

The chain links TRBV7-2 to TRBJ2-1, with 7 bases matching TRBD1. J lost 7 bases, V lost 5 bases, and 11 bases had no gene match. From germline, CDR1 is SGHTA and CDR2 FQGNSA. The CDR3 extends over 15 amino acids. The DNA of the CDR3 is TGTGCCAGCAGCCAGAGAGGGGGCCGGTGGAATGAGCAGTTCTTC. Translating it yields CASSQRGGRWNEQFF.

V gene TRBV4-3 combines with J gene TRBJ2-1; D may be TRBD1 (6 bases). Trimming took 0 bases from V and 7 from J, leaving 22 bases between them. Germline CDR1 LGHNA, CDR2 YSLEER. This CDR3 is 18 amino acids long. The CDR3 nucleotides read TGCGCCAGCAGCCAAGAAGCACTAGAGACAGGAAAAAGGAATGAGCAGTTCTTC. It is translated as CASSQEALETGKRNEQFF.

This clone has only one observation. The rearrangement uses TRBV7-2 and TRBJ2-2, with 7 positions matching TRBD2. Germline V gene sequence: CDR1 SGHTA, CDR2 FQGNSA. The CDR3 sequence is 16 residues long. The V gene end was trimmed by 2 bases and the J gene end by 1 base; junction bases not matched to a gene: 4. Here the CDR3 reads CASSLQAGMNTGELFF. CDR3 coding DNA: TGTGCCAGCAGCTTACAAGCGGGAATGAACACCGGGGAGCTGTTTTTT. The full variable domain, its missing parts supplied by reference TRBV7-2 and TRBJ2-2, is GAGVSQSPSNKVTEKGKDVELRCDPISGHTALYWYRQSLGQGLEFLIYFQGNSAPDKSGLPSDRFSAERTGGSVSTLTIQRTQQEDSAVYLCASSLQAGMNTGELFFGEGSRLTVL.

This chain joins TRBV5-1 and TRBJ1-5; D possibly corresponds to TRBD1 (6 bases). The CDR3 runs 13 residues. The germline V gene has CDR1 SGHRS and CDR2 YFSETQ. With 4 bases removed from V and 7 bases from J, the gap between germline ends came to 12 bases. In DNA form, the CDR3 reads TGCGCCAGCAGCCTAGACCAGGGGCAGCCCCAGCATTTT. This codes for CASSLDQGQPQHF.

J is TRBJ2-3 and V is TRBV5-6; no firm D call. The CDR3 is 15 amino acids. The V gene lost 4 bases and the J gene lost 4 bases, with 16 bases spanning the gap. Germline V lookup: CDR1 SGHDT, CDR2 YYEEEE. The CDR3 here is CASSLYTVSPDTQYF. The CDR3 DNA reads TGTGCCAGCAGCCTTTATACCGTAAGCCCAGATACGCAGTATTTT. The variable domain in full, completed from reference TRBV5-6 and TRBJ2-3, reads DAGVTQSPTHLIKTRGQQVTLRCSPKSGHDTVSWYQQALGQGPQFIFQYYEEEERQRGNFPDRFSGHQFPNYSSELNVNALLLGDSALYLCASSLYTVSPDTQYFGPGTRLTVL.

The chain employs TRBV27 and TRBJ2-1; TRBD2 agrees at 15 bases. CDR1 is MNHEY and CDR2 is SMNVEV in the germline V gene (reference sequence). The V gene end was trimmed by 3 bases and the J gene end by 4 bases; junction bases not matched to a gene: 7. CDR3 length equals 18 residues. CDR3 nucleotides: TGTGCCAGCAGTTTGGCTGGACTAGCGGGAGGGCCTTACAATGAGCAGTTCTTC. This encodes CASSLAGLAGGPYNEQFF.